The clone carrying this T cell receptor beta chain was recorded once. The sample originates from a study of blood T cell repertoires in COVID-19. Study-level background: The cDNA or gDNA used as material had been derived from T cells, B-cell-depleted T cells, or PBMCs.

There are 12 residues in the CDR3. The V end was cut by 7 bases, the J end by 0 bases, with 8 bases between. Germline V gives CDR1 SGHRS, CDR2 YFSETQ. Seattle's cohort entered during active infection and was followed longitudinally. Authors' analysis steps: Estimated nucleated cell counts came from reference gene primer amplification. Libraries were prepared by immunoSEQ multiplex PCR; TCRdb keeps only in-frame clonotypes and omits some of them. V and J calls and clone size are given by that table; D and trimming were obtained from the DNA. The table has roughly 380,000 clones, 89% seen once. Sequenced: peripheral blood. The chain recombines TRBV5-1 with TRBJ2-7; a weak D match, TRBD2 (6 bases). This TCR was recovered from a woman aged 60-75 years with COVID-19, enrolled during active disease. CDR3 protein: CASSSDSYEQYF. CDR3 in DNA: TGCGCCAGCTCTAGCGACTCCTACGAGCAGTACTTC.